The rows below give T cell receptor beta chains drawn from one sample of a study of human T cells and chemical hapten exposure. TCRdb passed the 5' RACE reads through MiXCR, listing each CDR3 protein once. The sample consists of 150,000 or so distinct CDR3 sequences, about 4.3% of them appearing once. The source of these receptors is a female donor in good health. The conserved cysteine and the conserved F or W are not part of the CDR3 here. Size is omitted from some rows. Given values are once, few, many or a class for expanded clones.

SARDGSPANRNTEAF	few	TRBV20-1	TRBJ1-1
SVNTADTEAF	many	TRBV29-1	TRBJ1-1
ATRAVEKLF	many	TRBV12-3/TRBV12-4	TRBJ1-4
SGLAGSIYNEQF	NA	TRBV20-1	TRBJ2-1
ASSDIGDFNQPQH	many	TRBV25-1	TRBJ1-5
SASSLQEYNEQF	many	TRBV20-1	TRBJ2-1
ASSFVSGGRSTDTQY	few	TRBV12-3/TRBV12-4	TRBJ2-3
SVDRPNNEQF	many	TRBV29-1	TRBJ2-1
ASSLGQGGGTEAF	many	TRBV7-9	TRBJ1-1
ASSLLGGGASDTQY	many	TRBV5-4	TRBJ2-3
ASMLRSNSPLH	many	TRBV2	TRBJ1-6
ASSSLSGGANVLT	many	TRBV7-2	TRBJ2-6
ASSQRRGSLGNYGYT	many	TRBV3-1	TRBJ1-2
ASSDRPLLTGVKSPLH	many	TRBV2	TRBJ1-6
ASSPRLAWGETQY	many	TRBV9	TRBJ2-5
AISESPFETQY	few	TRBV10-3	TRBJ2-5
ASSQVAARSYEQY	NA	TRBV4-1	TRBJ2-7
ASSKEGGVSGRPYGYT	few	TRBV21-1	TRBJ1-2
SARAPGRDTQY	few	TRBV20-1	TRBJ2-3
ASREPGGQGASDSNQPQH	few	TRBV6-6	TRBJ1-5
ASSGLDRETQY	few	TRBV7-2	TRBJ2-5
ASSYSTPVIQY	few	TRBV6-2/TRBV6-3	TRBJ2-4
ASSLWPGYGYT	many	TRBV5-1	TRBJ1-2
ASSLGKYSPLH	many	TRBV12-3/TRBV12-4	TRBJ1-6
ASSPVGGNYHEQY	NA	TRBV6-5	TRBJ2-7
ASSFPEAGGSYNEQF	many	TRBV5-1	TRBJ2-1
ASLPGQLLFSGANVLT	many	TRBV12-3/TRBV12-4	TRBJ2-6
SVDAQKNYGYT	many	TRBV29-1	TRBJ1-2
SARGEGGQAFNYGYT	many	TRBV20-1	TRBJ1-2
ASSLVGTGELF	many	TRBV11-2	TRBJ2-2
ASSWAGGQGAF	NA	TRBV5-6	TRBJ1-1
ASSPGTGWYEQY	many	TRBV19	TRBJ2-7
ASSLPRLAGDEDTQY	many	TRBV7-2	TRBJ2-3
ASSFKDAVDEQF	many	TRBV5-1	TRBJ2-1
ASSLSSSGGWGQL	NA	TRBV7-8	TRBJ2-1
ASSFYRGNYGDT	few	TRBV28	TRBJ1-2
ASSQADRGGEAF	many	TRBV3-1	TRBJ1-1
ATSRGRGSTLNEQF	many	TRBV15	TRBJ2-1
ASRRRTGDQPQH	many	TRBV6-6	TRBJ1-5
ASSETTGAAGGYT	many	TRBV9	TRBJ1-2
ASSQVRGISASGNTIY	many	TRBV4-3	TRBJ1-3
ASREQGRPNSPLH	many	TRBV6-6	TRBJ1-6
SASRGGDTEAF	many	TRBV20-1	TRBJ1-1
ASSPGGHHPGNTIY	NA	TRBV28	TRBJ1-3
ASREGYEQY	many	TRBV25-1	TRBJ2-7
ASRQGVARNTIY	many	TRBV12-3/TRBV12-4	TRBJ1-3
EKEEGEMF	NA	TRBV9	TRBJ2-2